One and the same sample provided the 11 T cell receptor beta chains below, sequenced in a study of T-cell reconstitution after alpha-beta-depleted transplantation in children. Preparation of the TCRbeta library was carried out with unique molecular identifiers. TCRdb recomputed calls from the PCR reads with MiXCR, one row per CDR3 protein. Among a few hundred thousand distinct CDR3 sequences listed, around 15% were seen once. The specimen was PBMCs, mostly from graft donor cells, collected 360 days after TCRalphabeta/CD19-depleted stem cell transplant. The receptors here all came from a boy under two years old who had a stem cell transplant for Wiskott-Aldrich syndrome, so the T cells may come from the graft donor.

This clonotype was counted a few times. The gene calls are TRBV20-1 and TRBJ2-5; D is uncertain. CDR3 length: 12 amino acids. V lost 3 bases, J lost 1 base, and 6 bases lay in between. CDR1 and CDR2 (germline): DFQATT, SNEGSKA (reference sequence). The CDR3 nucleotides read TGCAGTGCTAGGGGATTCCAAGAGACCCAGTACTTC. Its translation: CSARGFQETQYF.

The chain uses TRBV6-2 or TRBV6-3 and TRBJ2-1, with D possibly TRBD2 on 6 matching bases. The V gene lost 2 bases and the J gene lost 9 bases, with 11 bases spanning the gap. Germline CDR1 reads MNHEY; CDR2 reads SVGEGT. This CDR3 contains 13 residues. CDR3 sequence: CASSYNPGVEQFF. DNA of the CDR3: TGTGCCAGCAGTTACAACCCGGGGGTTGAGCAGTTCTTC.

This sequence joins TRBV10-2 and TRBJ2-7; D gene ambiguous. CDR1 and CDR2 from the germline V gene are WSHSY and SAAADI. The germline V and J ends were trimmed by 6 bases and 2 bases, with 11 bases remaining between them. The CDR3 is 13 residues long. The CDR3 region has the DNA TGCGCCAGCAGGTTTACTCACCCCTACGAGCAGTACTTC. It encodes CASRFTHPYEQYF.

This clonotype was seen a few times. This chain uses TRBV6-1 with TRBJ2-1; the D gene could be TRBD1 or TRBD2 (5 bases each). This CDR3 has 16 residues. Germline CDR1 and CDR2: MNHNS and SASEGT. V lost 7 bases and J 4 bases, leaving 20 bases between the germline ends. The CDR3 loop is CASTRRGVGYYNEQFF. In DNA form, the CDR3 reads TGTGCCAGCACTCGGAGAGGGGTGGGCTATTACAATGAGCAGTTCTTC.

A single count supports this clonotype. The J gene is TRBJ2-3, the V gene TRBV4-2, with 8 bases matching TRBD2. J was trimmed by 2 bases and V by 3 bases; bases with no gene match: 4. The CDR3 sequence is 15 residues long. Germline CDR1 reads LGHNA; CDR2 reads YNFKEQ. CDR3: CASSQGTSVTDTQYF. CDR3 sequence (DNA): TGTGCCAGCAGCCAGGGGACTAGTGTCACAGATACGCAGTATTTT.

The rearrangement uses TRBV5-1 and TRBJ2-7, with D perhaps assigned TRBD1 or TRBD2 (6 bases each). V was clipped by 3 bases and J by 6 bases, with 22 bases between them. The CDR3 loop spans 16 amino acids. In germline, CDR1 is SGHRS, CDR2 YFSETQ. The CDR3 coding sequence is TGCGCCAGCAGCTCGATTACCACGGGGGCTCTCGGCGAGCAGTACTTC. Translating gives CASSSITTGALGEQYF.

The CDR3 here is CASSARGLAASYQETQYF. Written as DNA, the CDR3 is TGTGCCAGCAGCGCTAGGGGACTAGCCGCCTCGTACCAAGAGACCCAGTACTTC. This chain uses TRBV7-9 with TRBJ2-5, with 9 bases lining up with TRBD2. Germline CDR1 is SEHNR and CDR2 is FQNEAQ (reference sequence). V lost 5 bases to trimming and J lost 0 bases; unmatched junction nucleotides: 13. The CDR3 has 18 amino acids.

The chain has TRBV11-2 and TRBJ2-6; D ambiguous. The V end was cut by 3 bases, the J end by 0 bases, with 6 bases between. The CDR3 length is 15 residues. Germline values: CDR1 SGHAT, CDR2 FQNNGV. The CDR3 DNA follows: TGTGCCAGCAGCTTTCGAAACTCTGGGGCCAACGTCCTGACTTTC. The encoded protein is CASSFRNSGANVLTF.

This chain connects TRBV28 to TRBJ2-7; 10 bases align to TRBD1. Germline CDR1 reads MDHEN; CDR2 reads SYDVKM. Trimming removed 6 bases from V and 4 bases from J; junction bases left unmatched: 9. The CDR3 has 15 amino acids. The CDR3 coding sequence is TGTGCCAGCAGAGATGGGCCGGGACAGGGGTACGAGCAGTACTTC. This encodes CASRDGPGQGYEQYF.

In its sample, this clonotype was seen a few times. This chain joins TRBV11-2 and TRBJ2-5; TRBD1 matches at 7 bases. The germline gives CDR1 SGHAT, CDR2 FQNNGV. The CDR3 has 14 residues. The trim removed 5 bases at V and 0 bases at J, leaving 3 bases unmatched. The CDR3 DNA is TGTGCCAGCAGCCAGGGACAGTACCAAGAGACCCAGTACTTC. Translating gives CASSQGQYQETQYF.

This clonotype was picked up a small number of times. The V gene is TRBV5-6, the J gene TRBJ2-3; D remains ambiguous. The length of the CDR3 is 16 residues. Germline values: CDR1 SGHDT, CDR2 YYEEEE. V was shortened by 4 bases and J by 0 bases, with 15 bases between the two germline ends. The CDR3 protein is CASSPLDHPSTDTQYF. The CDR3 DNA is TGTGCCAGCAGCCCTTTGGACCATCCTAGCACAGATACGCAGTATTTT.